One and the same sample provided the 4 T cell receptor beta chains below, sequenced in a study of blood T cell repertoires in COVID-19. Repertoires were generated with immunoSEQ multiplex PCR, while TCRdb's copy carries only in-frame clones and drops some. The data contain tens of thousands of clones, more than 60% of them singletons. Sequencing input: peripheral blood. Receptor source: a man between 70 and 80 years old with acute or convalescent COVID-19.

The rearrangement uses TRBV7-9 and TRBJ1-5; D is uncertain. Germline V gene data show CDR1 as SEHNR and CDR2 as FQNEAQ (reference sequence). There are 12 residues in the CDR3. With 1 base removed from V and 7 bases from J, the gap between germline ends came to 5 bases. CDR3 in amino acids: CASSLGGQPQHF. As DNA, the CDR3 is TGTGCCAGCAGCTTAGGAGGACAGCCCCAGCATTTT.

V and J are TRBV7-9 and TRBJ1-1; 7 positions agree with TRBD1. V lost 5 bases and J lost 5; bases outside the gene matches: 14. The CDR3 is 16 amino acids. Looked up from germline, CDR1 is SEHNR and CDR2 is FQNEAQ (reference sequence). The chain's CDR3 is CASSQDLGGDGTEAFF. CDR3 nucleotide sequence: TGTGCCAGCAGCCAAGACTTAGGGGGCGATGGAACTGAAGCTTTCTTT.

The chain employs TRBV2 and TRBJ1-1; the D gene is possibly TRBD1 (5 bases). The V and J ends lost 3 bases and 9 bases respectively, with 17 bases between them. Germline CDR1 SNHLY, CDR2 FYNNEI. This CDR3 region has 14 residues. The CDR3 DNA sequence: TGTGCCAGCAGTGAGAGTGCAGGGATCGTTAAAGCTTTCTTT. Translation gives CASSESAGIVKAFF.

The V and J genes are TRBV19 and TRBJ1-2; 7 bases match TRBD1. Germline assignment: CDR1 LNHDA and CDR2 SQIVND (reference sequence). The CDR3 contains 13 residues. Unmatched junction bases numbered 2, after V lost 4 bases and J lost 3 bases. The CDR3 loop is CASSRGGDYGYTF. CDR3 DNA: TGTGCCAGTAGTAGAGGGGGCGACTATGGCTACACCTTC.